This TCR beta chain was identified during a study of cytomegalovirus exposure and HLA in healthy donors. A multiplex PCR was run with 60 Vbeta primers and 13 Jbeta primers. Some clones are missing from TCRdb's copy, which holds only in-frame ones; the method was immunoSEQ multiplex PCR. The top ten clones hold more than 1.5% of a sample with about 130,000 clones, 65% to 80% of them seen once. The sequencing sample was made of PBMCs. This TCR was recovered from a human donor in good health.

The CDR3 DNA reads as TGTGCCAGTACCTTATCCGGGACAAGGGTCATTTCGGGATACAATGAGCAGTTCTTC. The encoded protein is CASTLSGTRVISGYNEQFF. V and J are TRBV19 and TRBJ2-1, with D perhaps TRBD1 (6 bases). The germline V gene encodes CDR1 LNHDA and CDR2 SQIVND (reference sequence). The V gene lost 7 bases and the J gene lost 4 bases, with 29 bases spanning the gap. The CDR3 has 19 residues.